The sequence of this T cell receptor beta chain was determined in a study of blood T cell repertoires in COVID-19. Study-level information: The origin of the acute and convalescent COVID-19 samples was the United States, Italy and Spain.

Germline values: CDR1 SNHLY, CDR2 FYNNEI. This CDR3 is 15 amino acids long. Trimming at V came to 6 bases and at J to 3 bases, leaving 4 bases not matched to a gene. Profiled with immunoSEQ multiplex PCR; TCRdb holds only in-frame clones, not every one. The sample shows roughly 100,000 clones, under 85% of them seen only once. The receptor's source is a woman aged 55-75 years with acute or convalescent COVID-19. The chain links TRBV2 to TRBJ2-2, with 10 nucleotides matching TRBD2. Sequenced input: peripheral blood. The CDR3 DNA reads as TGTGCCAGCAGGGAGCTAGCGGGAGACACCGGGGAGCTGTTTTTT. Protein sequence: CASRELAGDTGELFF.